Each of the 2 T cell receptor beta chains below was sequenced from the same sample in a study of shared clonotypes between healthy human individuals. This table comes from immunoSEQ multiplex PCR, and its TCRdb copy is limited to in-frame clones, with some not included. This table has about 2.4 million clones, more than 80% appearing once. Source material: naive CD4+ T cells sorted from blood. As to subset: CD45RA+ positively selected. These receptors came from a man between 18 and 35 years old in good health.

In this sample, this clone turned up once. The chain employs TRBV6-6 and TRBJ2-7, with D perhaps matching TRBD1 (6 bases). The CDR3 has 14 amino acids. The germline gives CDR1 MNHNY, CDR2 SVGAGI (reference sequence). The ends were cut back, 0 bases at V and 5 bases at J, with 11 bases in the middle. As DNA, the CDR3 is TGTGCCAGCAGTTACTCGACACAGGGCCACGAGCAGTACTTC. Its translation: CASSYSTQGHEQYF.

The chain employs TRBV5-1 and TRBJ2-5, with D possibly being TRBD1 or TRBD2 (6 bases each). The CDR3 spans 15 residues. Germline lookup yields CDR1 SGHRS and CDR2 YFSETQ. Trimming cost V 3 bases and J 2 bases, with 14 bases left between them. CDR3 DNA: TGCGCCAGCAGCTCGGGGGCGACAGGTCAAGAGACCCAGTACTTC. This encodes CASSSGATGQETQYF.